The 15 T cell receptor beta chains in this list originate from one sample, sequenced in a study of CD8+ T cells in alopecia areata. Treatment given: oral pan-JAK inhibitor, 5-10 mg twice daily. As the sequencing template, cDNA was produced by extracting RNA and reverse transcribing it. Sequencing was performed with immunoSEQ multiplex PCR; in TCRdb, only in-frame clones are kept and a portion is missing. The table includes about 270,000 clones, 50% to 75% detected once. The sequences come from CD4+ T cells sorted from blood, collected between weeks 51 and 54, from a patient treated with tofacitinib. The receptors were sampled from a human donor with alopecia areata.

The chain employs TRBV7-2 and TRBJ2-6; unclear D gene. In germline, CDR1 is SGHTA, CDR2 FQGNSA. The CDR3 is made up of 15 amino acids. Trimming removed 2 bases at V and 1 base at J, with 6 bases between. DNA for the CDR3: TGTGCCAGCAGCTTATGGGGTTCTGGGGCCAACGTCCTGACTTTC. Amino acid sequence: CASSLWGSGANVLTF.

This chain links TRBV6-5 with TRBJ1-2; D is undetermined. V lost 6 bases and J 0 bases, leaving 5 bases between the germline ends. Germline CDR1 is MNHEY and CDR2 is SVGAGI. The CDR3 consists of 12 residues. This chain's CDR3 is CASREANYGYTF. CDR3 DNA sequence: TGTGCCAGCAGGGAAGCTAACTATGGCTACACCTTC.

This clone occurred a few times. The CDR3 DNA reads as TGTGCCAGCAGTGAATTGATAGGGGGCGCAGATACGCAGTATTTT. Translation: CASSELIGGADTQYF. This sequence joins TRBV25-1 and TRBJ2-3, with TRBD1 matching 7 bases. The CDR3 spans 15 residues. J gave up 4 bases and V 1 base, and 5 bases lay outside the gene matches. The V gene's germline CDR1 is MGHDK and CDR2 SYGVNS.

The J gene is TRBJ2-7, the V gene TRBV30; TRBD2 matches at 12 bases. The junction had 5 bases not matched to a gene; V was cut back by 4 bases and J by 1 base. The CDR3 contains 15 residues. Germline V gene lookup returns CDR1 GTSNPN and CDR2 SVGIG (reference sequence). CDR3 loop: CAWTSGGARSYEQYF. The CDR3 DNA follows: TGTGCCTGGACTAGCGGGGGGGCCCGATCCTACGAGCAGTACTTC.

In this sample, this clone turned up a few times. V gene TRBV11-3 combines with J gene TRBJ2-2; the D is unclear. The CDR3 extends over 13 amino acids. CDR1 and CDR2 (germline): SGHNT, YENEEA. The ends were cut back, 5 bases at V and 6 bases at J, with 10 bases in the middle. DNA for the CDR3: TGTGCCAGCAGCCCCACCGGGCCCGGGGAGCTGTTTTTT. Residues: CASSPTGPGELFF.

The J gene is TRBJ1-1, the V gene TRBV30, with D uncertain. This CDR3 comprises 11 residues. V lost 4 bases, J lost 0 bases, and 3 bases lay in between. Germline values: CDR1 GTSNPN, CDR2 SVGIG (reference sequence). The CDR3 loop reads CAWNMNTEAFF. The CDR3 nucleotides are TGTGCCTGGAATATGAACACTGAAGCTTTCTTT.

V and J are TRBV9 and TRBJ1-6, with 7 bases fitting TRBD1. Trimming took 3 bases from V and 4 from J; bases not matched to a gene: 4. Germline-derived CDR1 and CDR2 are SGDLS and YYNGEE. CDR3 length: 15 amino acids. CDR3 sequence reads: CASSGGTAYNSPLHF. CDR3 DNA: TGTGCCAGCAGCGGGGGGACAGCGTATAATTCACCCCTCCACTTT.

On this clone: Other DNA sequences from this sample encode an identical CDR3 as well. The V call is TRBV5-1, the J call TRBJ2-5; tentative D call: TRBD1 (6 bases). CDR1 and CDR2 from the germline V gene are SGHRS and YFSETQ. Between the trimmed V and J ends, which lost 4 bases and 0 bases, there was a span of 10 bases. The CDR3 consists of 14 residues. CDR3 protein: CASSPGQYQETQYF. CDR3 sequence (DNA): TGCGCCAGCAGCCCCGGACAGTACCAAGAGACCCAGTACTTC.

In this sample, this clone turned up once. This chain joins TRBV9 and TRBJ1-1; 8 nucleotides match TRBD1. V lost 4 bases to trimming and J lost 5 bases; unmatched junction nucleotides: 7. Germline-derived CDR1 and CDR2 are SGDLS and YYNGEE. The CDR3 extends over 14 amino acids. The CDR3 sequence is CASSPRTGTTEAFF. Here the CDR3 DNA reads TGTGCCAGCAGCCCTCGGACAGGGACGACTGAAGCTTTCTTT. The full variable domain, rest sourced from reference TRBV9 and TRBJ1-1, is DSGVTQTPKHLITATGQRVTLRCSPRSGDLSVYWYQQSLDQGLQFLIQYYNGEERAKGNILERFSAQQFPDLHSELNLSSLELGDSALYFCASSPRTGTTEAFFGQGTRLTVV.

J is TRBJ1-2 and V is TRBV4-1; 10 bases are a match to TRBD1. The CDR3 loop spans 15 amino acids. The V segment lost 4 bases and the J segment 4 bases; nucleotides outside the gene matches: 6. Germline CDR1 reads MGHRA; CDR2 reads YSYEKL. CDR3 region: CASSLGTGEGYGYTF. CDR3 DNA: TGCGCCAGCAGCCTTGGGACAGGGGAAGGCTATGGCTACACCTTC.

This clone occurred a few times. The chain uses TRBV7-3 and TRBJ2-2, with TRBD1 as a possible D gene (5 bases). V was clipped by 4 bases and J by 0 bases, with 12 bases between them. CDR3 length equals 16 residues. In germline, CDR1 is SGHTA, CDR2 FQGTGA. CDR3 sequence (DNA): TGTGCCAGCAGCTCCTCCAGGGTTGCGAACACCGGGGAGCTGTTTTTT. Amino acids: CASSSSRVANTGELFF. Together with reference TRBV7-3 and TRBJ2-2, the CDR3 gives the full variable domain: GAGVSQTPSNKVTEKGKYVELRCDPISGHTALYWYRQSLGQGPEFLIYFQGTGAADDSGLPNDRFFAVRPEGSVSTLKIQRTERGDSAVYLCASSSSRVANTGELFFGEGSRLTVL.

The chain is built from TRBV7-9 and TRBJ2-5, with D unresolved. Per the germline V gene, CDR1 is SEHNR and CDR2 is FQNEAQ (reference sequence). The CDR3 is 15 amino acids. Trimming removed 2 bases from V and 5 bases from J, with 15 bases in between. Written as DNA, the CDR3 is TGTGCCAGCAGCTTAAGCCGATTGGGGAAGGAGACCCAGTACTTC. It yields the protein CASSLSRLGKETQYF.

V usage is TRBV9 and J usage is TRBJ2-7; D possibly corresponds to TRBD2 (6 bases). Germline loops: CDR1 SGDLS, CDR2 YYNGEE. V was clipped by 5 bases and J by 6 bases, with 15 bases between them. CDR3 length: 13 residues. This CDR3 is CASSYTAGSEQYF. The CDR3, as DNA: TGTGCCAGCAGTTACACGGCCGGGAGCGAGCAGTACTTC.

The genes are TRBV30 and TRBJ1-2; maybe TRBD1 (5 bases). The germline CDR1 and CDR2 sequences are GTSNPN and SVGIG (reference sequence). There are 14 residues in the CDR3. Trimming took 2 bases from V and 3 from J, leaving 13 bases between them. The CDR3 DNA follows: TGTGCCTGGAGTCGGGACCCTAGAGACTATGGCTACACCTTC. Its protein is CAWSRDPRDYGYTF.

V is TRBV5-1 and J is TRBJ1-2; D gene ambiguous. Germline CDR1 is SGHRS and CDR2 is YFSETQ. The V end lost 4 bases, the J end lost 8 bases, and 15 bases lay between the germline ends. The CDR3 consists of 13 residues. The CDR3 sequence: CASSPARSEGYTF. The DNA for the CDR3 is TGCGCCAGCAGCCCTGCCCGGTCTGAGGGCTACACCTTC.